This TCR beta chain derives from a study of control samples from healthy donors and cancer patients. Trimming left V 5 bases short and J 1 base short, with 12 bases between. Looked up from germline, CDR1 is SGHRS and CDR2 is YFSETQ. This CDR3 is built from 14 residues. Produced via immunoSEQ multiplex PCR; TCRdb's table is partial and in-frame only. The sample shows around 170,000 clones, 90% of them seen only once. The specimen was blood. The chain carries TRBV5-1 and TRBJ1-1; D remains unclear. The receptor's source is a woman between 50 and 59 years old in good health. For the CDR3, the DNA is TGCGCCAGCAGGGAAGCCACAGCGAACACTGAAGCTTTCTTT. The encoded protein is CASREATANTEAFF.